This is a list of T cell receptor beta chains from one sample in a study of blood T cell repertoires in COVID-19. Sequenced by immunoSEQ multiplex PCR; TCRdb stores in-frame clones only, minus some. The top ten clones hold roughly 7% of a sample with 180,000 or so clones, around 87% of them seen once. What was sequenced was peripheral blood. These receptors all stem from a woman of 80 years or more in a cohort sampled during active or convalescent COVID-19. Each CDR3 is given with its conserved first and last residue. The order of the fields is J gene, D gene, clone size, V gene, CDR3 DNA, CDR3 protein. D genes are given only for firm matches. Clone size is shown for a subset of rows, as once, few, many or a class of expanded clone.

TRBJ1-2 . . TRBV15 TGTGCCACCAGCAGGGGTGGGGCCTTGGGCGACTATGGCTACACCTTC CATSRGGALGDYGYTF
TRBJ2-3 . . TRBV5-8 TGTGCCAGCAGCTTACAGACTAACACCTTTAGCACAGATACGCAGTATTTT CASSLQTNTFSTDTQYF
TRBJ1-6 . . TRBV6-1 TGTGCCAGCAGTGAAGCGAGGGGGTTGGCCCTCCACTTT CASSEARGLALHF
TRBJ2-6 . once TRBV4-3 TGCGCCAGCAGCCAGGAACGACAGACATCAGGGGCATTTTCTGGGGCCAACGTCCTGACTTTC CASSQERQTSGAFSGANVLTF
TRBJ2-3 TRBD1 . TRBV15 TGTGCAACCAACAGGGGGCGATTAGATACGCAGTATTTT CATNRGRLDTQYF
TRBJ1-2 TRBD1 once TRBV5-1 TGCGCCAGCAGCCCCGGGGACAGGGCCAACTATGGCTACACCTTC CASSPGDRANYGYTF
TRBJ2-4 . . TRBV28 TGTGCCAGCAGTCCCCTCCCGACGTGGAGACTAGCCAAAAACATTCAGTACTTC CASSPLPTWRLAKNIQYF
TRBJ1-6 . . TRBV28 TGTGCCAGTAGTTTAAGGTTGGGCAGGTCGAGCTCCTATAATTCACCCCTCCACTTT CASSLRLGRSSSYNSPLHF
TRBJ2-2 . . TRBV3-1/TRBV3-2 TGTGCCAGCAGCCATTTGGAGGCCGGGGAGCTGTTTTTT CASSHLEAGELFF
TRBJ1-1 . . TRBV5-1 TGCGCCAGCAGCCTCACCCTCGGGGAGAACACTGAAGCTTTCTTT CASSLTLGENTEAFF
TRBJ1-1 . . TRBV18 TGTGCCAGCTCACCACGAGTGGGGGCCTCGAACACTGAAGCTTTCTTT CASSPRVGASNTEAFF
TRBJ1-2 TRBD1 . TRBV29-1 TGCAGCGTTGAAGATCCAGCAGTCCGGGACAGCGGCTACACCTTC CSVEDPAVRDSGYTF
TRBJ2-7 . . TRBV5-4 TGTGCCAGCAGCTTGGTTCCCGGCTCCTACGAGCAGTACTTC CASSLVPGSYEQYF
TRBJ1-1 TRBD1 . TRBV6-5 TGTGCCAGCAGTTCGACAGGGGAGAACACTGAAGCTTTCTTT CASSSTGENTEAFF
TRBJ2-5 . . TRBV10-2 TGCGCCAGCCGGCCTTTTAGTAGCGTTGTGGAGACCCAGTACTTC CASRPFSSVVETQYF
TRBJ2-1 TRBD2 . TRBV4-1 TGCGCCAGCAGCCTTACTAGCGGGGGGCACAATGAGCAGTTCTTC CASSLTSGGHNEQFF
TRBJ1-1 . . TRBV5-1 TGCGCCAGCAGTAGAGACACATTGAACACTGAAGCTTTCTTT CASSRDTLNTEAFF
TRBJ1-3 TRBD1 . TRBV2 TGTGCCAGCAGGTGGACAGGGGACCTTAGCTCTGGAAACACCATATATTTT CASRWTGDLSSGNTIYF
TRBJ2-1 . . TRBV10-3 TGTGCCATCAGTGAGTCGACCGGGCCGCGGGGCAATGAGCAGTTCTTC CAISESTGPRGNEQFF
TRBJ2-5 TRBD2 . TRBV7-9 TGTGCCAGCAGCTTAGGGCGCGGGAGAGGGGAGACCCAGTACTTC CASSLGRGRGETQYF
TRBJ1-4 TRBD1 . TRBV6-1 TGTGCCAGCAGTGAAGTCGGAGACAGGGTAATGGGTGAAAAACTGTTTTTT CASSEVGDRVMGEKLFF
TRBJ1-2 . . TRBV5-1 TGCGCCAGCAGCTCCACGTCTGGGGGCGGCGGCTATGGCTACACCTTC CASSSTSGGGGYGYTF
TRBJ1-1 . . TRBV7-2 TGTGCCAGCAGCGCCAGCGGGGGGGTTCGGTCTGAAGCTTTCTTT CASSASGGVRSEAFF
TRBJ1-1 . once TRBV27 TGTGCCAGCAGTTTCCGGGAAGAGAACACTGAAGCTTTCTTT CASSFREENTEAFF
TRBJ1-1 . . TRBV9 TGTGCCAGCAGCGTAGCGACAGGGAACACTGAAGCTTTCTTT CASSVATGNTEAFF
TRBJ1-1 . . TRBV4-1 TGCGCCAGCAGCCAAGAGCCAGGGCTGAACACTGAAGCTTTCTTT CASSQEPGLNTEAFF
TRBJ1-6 TRBD1 . TRBV5-1 TGCGCCAGCAGCCGGGCCCCCCAGGGACAGGGGGGTTCACCCCTCCACTTT CASSRAPQGQGGSPLHF
TRBJ2-3 TRBD2 . TRBV6-5 TGTGCCAGCAGTTATAGCGGGGGAACTGAAGATACGCAGTATTTT CASSYSGGTEDTQYF
TRBJ2-7 TRBD1 . TRBV9 TGTGCCAGCAGCGGACAGGGGGGTTCCTACGAGCAGTACTTC CASSGQGGSYEQYF
TRBJ1-5 . . TRBV18 TGTGCCAGCTCACCAGCATTCAGTCGCAATCAGCCCCAGCATTTT CASSPAFSRNQPQHF
TRBJ1-2 TRBD1 . TRBV19 TGTGCCAGTACCGATGAAAAGGACAGGGGGCACTATGGCTACACCTTC CASTDEKDRGHYGYTF
TRBJ2-5 . . TRBV7-9 TGTGCCAGCAGCTTCTCTACAGGACAAGAGACCCAGTACTTC CASSFSTGQETQYF
TRBJ1-2 TRBD1 . TRBV3-1/TRBV3-2 TGTGCCAGCAGCCCCCGACAGGGGGTTGGTGGCTACACCTTC CASSPRQGVGGYTF